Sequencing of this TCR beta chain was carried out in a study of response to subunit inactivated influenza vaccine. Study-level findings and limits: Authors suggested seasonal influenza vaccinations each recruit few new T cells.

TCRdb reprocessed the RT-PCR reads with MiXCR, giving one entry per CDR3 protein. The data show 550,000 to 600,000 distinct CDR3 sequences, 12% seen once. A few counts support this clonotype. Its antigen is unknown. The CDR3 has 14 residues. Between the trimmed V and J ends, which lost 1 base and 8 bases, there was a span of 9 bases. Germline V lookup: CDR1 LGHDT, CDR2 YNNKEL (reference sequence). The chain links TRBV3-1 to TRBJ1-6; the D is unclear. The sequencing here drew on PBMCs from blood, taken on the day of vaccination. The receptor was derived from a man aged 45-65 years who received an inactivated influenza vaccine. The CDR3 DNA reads TGTGCCAGCAGCCAAGGCCAGATCGATTCACCCCTCCACTTT. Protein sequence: CASSQGQIDSPLHF.